This T cell receptor beta chain was retrieved from a study of T cell repertoires in cytomegalovirus infection. The CDR3 sequence is 14 residues long. CDR1 and CDR2 from the germline V gene are MNHEY and SVGEGT. V lost 5 bases to trimming and J lost 5 bases; unmatched junction nucleotides: 6. This clonotype was seen repeatedly, ten times or more. TCRdb recomputed calls from the reads with MiXCR, one row per CDR3 protein. The profile shows 200,000 to 300,000 distinct CDR3 sequences, 5% to 8.5% of them singletons. The receptor comes from a human donor in good health (CMV status not recorded). Some clones in this sample may be carry-over from other donors' samples. V and J are TRBV6-2 or TRBV6-3 and TRBJ2-1; 7 positions match TRBD2. The sequenced material came from PBMCs. CDR3 loop: CASSSQSGNNEQFF. The CDR3 DNA is TGTGCCAGCAGTAGTCAGAGCGGGAACAATGAGCAGTTCTTC.